This T cell receptor beta chain was found in a study of cytomegalovirus exposure and HLA in healthy donors. Study conclusions and caveats: The sole available immune exposure information was CMV serostatus. A missense DCLRE1C variant was associated with V- and J-gene trimming of TCR beta chains in a later analysis, and an independent cohort replicated the association.

Trimming pared 6 bases from V and 6 bases from J, leaving 18 bases between. CDR3 length equals 14 residues. Germline CDR1 is SGDLS and CDR2 is YYNGEE. This clone was picked up one time. Its target is unknown. The PCR employed 60 Vbeta primers together with 13 Jbeta primers. Some clones are missing from TCRdb's copy, which holds only in-frame ones; the method was immunoSEQ multiplex PCR. The sample carries under 300,000 clones, roughly two thirds recorded once. The sequence derives from a female donor in good health and CMV-seronegative. The chain combines TRBV9 with TRBJ1-1; TRBD1 might be the D (5 bases). The sequencing sample was made of PBMCs. The CDR3 DNA sequence: TGTGCCAGCACCCGCGGGGGATGGTCATCTGAAGCTTTCTTT. Translation gives CASTRGGWSSEAFF.